The next 15 T cell receptor beta chains were all read from a single sample in a study of T cell responses to AZD1222 COVID-19 vaccine. The data were produced by immunoSEQ multiplex PCR, yet TCRdb's version contains in-frame clones alone and is incomplete. This sample carries 200,000 or so clones, over 80% of them seen once, and the ten largest clones take approximately 2.7%. The sequencing used peripheral blood, collected on day 0 of MenACWY control vaccination. All receptors come from an adult in good health.

Regarding this clone: The same CDR3 can be traced to other DNA sequences in this sample. This sequence joins TRBV19 and TRBJ1-4; tentatively, D is TRBD1 (5 bases). Germline CDR1 reads LNHDA; CDR2 reads SQIVND (reference sequence). Trimming cost V 3 bases and J 7 bases, with 6 bases left between them. CDR3 length: 12 amino acids. The CDR3 here is CASSIQGEKLFF. DNA for the CDR3: TGTGCCAGTAGTATTCAGGGTGAAAAACTGTTTTTT.

This rearrangement joins TRBV12-3 or TRBV12-4 to TRBJ1-2, with 7 bases lining up with TRBD1. J was trimmed by 4 bases and V by 3 bases; bases with no gene match: 2. The CDR3 runs to 13 residues. CDR3 protein: CASSLPGGYGYTF. The CDR3 region has the DNA TGTGCCAGCAGTTTGCCAGGGGGCTATGGCTACACCTTC.

The chain employs TRBV7-2 and TRBJ1-2; D is unresolved. Trimming cost V 5 bases and J 0 bases, with 7 bases left between them. This CDR3 is 13 amino acids long. Germline loops: CDR1 SGHTA, CDR2 FQGNSA. CDR3 loop: CASSKTTNYGYTF. The CDR3 nucleotides read TGTGCCAGCAGCAAGACGACTAACTATGGCTACACCTTC.

The genes are TRBV12-3 or TRBV12-4 and TRBJ1-2; 8 nucleotides match TRBD1. CDR3 length equals 13 residues. With 5 bases clipped from V and 4 bases from J, the junction kept 3 bases outside the gene matches. The DNA of the CDR3 is TGTGCCAGCAGTCCAGGGACAGGCTATGGCTACACCTTC. This gives the protein CASSPGTGYGYTF.

This chain connects TRBV10-3 to TRBJ2-7, with 8 bases aligning to TRBD1. The trim removed 3 bases at V and 3 bases at J, leaving 4 bases unmatched. Germline V lookup: CDR1 ENHRY, CDR2 SYGVKD. The CDR3 runs to 14 residues. The CDR3 nucleotides read TGTGCCATCAGTGACGGGACAGGACGCTACGAGCAGTACTTC. This gives the protein CAISDGTGRYEQYF.

The chain links TRBV7-2 to TRBJ2-7; no reliable D call. The CDR3 runs to 14 residues. The ends were cut back, 1 base at V and 6 bases at J, with 13 bases in the middle. CDR1 and CDR2 from the germline V gene are SGHTA and FQGNSA. This CDR3 is CASSLEPSDSEQYF. DNA for the CDR3: TGTGCCAGCAGCTTAGAGCCGAGCGATTCCGAGCAGTACTTC.

The chain carries TRBV7-2 and TRBJ2-7; D remains unclear. Germline assignment: CDR1 SGHTA and CDR2 FQGNSA. The CDR3 extends over 12 amino acids. The V end lost 1 base, the J end lost 6 bases, and 7 bases lay between the germline ends. The CDR3 DNA reads TGTGCCAGCAGCTTAGACCTATCCGAGCAGTACTTC. The encoded protein is CASSLDLSEQYF.

This sequence joins TRBV18 and TRBJ1-1; 9 nucleotides align to TRBD1. Germline CDR1 reads KGHSH; CDR2 reads LQKENI. The CDR3 runs to 16 residues. Germline trimming cut 2 bases from V and 5 bases from J; bases unmatched to any gene: 9. The CDR3 sequence: CASSPSTGQGSTEAFF. The CDR3 region has the DNA TGTGCCAGCTCACCATCAACGGGACAGGGATCAACTGAAGCTTTCTTT.

The genes are TRBV5-1 and TRBJ1-4; D unclear. This CDR3 is built from 13 residues. V was trimmed by 1 base and J by 5 bases, leaving 6 bases between them. Germline V CDR1 and CDR2: SGHRS, YFSETQ. The chain's CDR3 is CASSLYINEKLFF. CDR3 nucleotides: TGCGCCAGCAGCTTGTATATCAATGAAAAACTGTTTTTT.

The V call is TRBV7-8, the J call TRBJ1-1; D is undetermined. Between the trimmed V and J ends, which lost 6 bases and 11 bases, there was a span of 16 bases. The CDR3 has 12 amino acids. Germline V gene sequence: CDR1 SGHVS, CDR2 FQNEAQ. CDR3 in amino acids: CASSRDTPGAFF. The CDR3, as DNA: TGTGCCAGCAGTCGAGACACGCCGGGGGCTTTCTTT.

The V call is TRBV3-1 (or the pseudogene TRBV3-2), the J call TRBJ2-7, with a weak D call TRBD2 (5 bases). This CDR3 comprises 15 residues. Trimming removed 4 bases at V and 2 bases at J, with 15 bases between. CDR1 and CDR2 from the germline V gene are LGHDT and YNNKEL (reference sequence). CDR3 residues: CASSREWRFPYEQYF. The CDR3 DNA follows: TGTGCCAGCAGCCGCGAGTGGAGGTTTCCCTACGAGCAGTACTTC.

The chain recombines TRBV28 with TRBJ1-2, with a tentative D call TRBD1 (5 bases). Germline V lookup: CDR1 MDHEN, CDR2 SYDVKM. The CDR3 totals 12 residues. V lost 5 bases and J 6 bases, leaving 10 bases between the germline ends. In nucleotides, the CDR3 is TGTGCCAGCAGTCTAGACAGAAATGGCTACACCTTC. It translates to CASSLDRNGYTF.

With regard to this clone: Other nucleotide sequences in the sample specify the same CDR3. V usage is TRBV5-1 and J usage is TRBJ2-1; D remains ambiguous. V was shortened by 0 bases and J by 10 bases, with 5 bases between the two germline ends. The CDR3 extends over 11 amino acids. Germline V gives CDR1 SGHRS, CDR2 YFSETQ. The CDR3 reads CASSLEAEQFF. Here the CDR3 DNA reads TGCGCCAGCAGCTTGGAGGCAGAGCAGTTCTTC.

V gene TRBV5-6 combines with J gene TRBJ1-6; tentatively, D is TRBD1 (5 bases). The V gene lost 0 bases and the J gene lost 0 bases, with 7 bases spanning the gap. The CDR3 runs to 16 residues. CDR1 is SGHDT and CDR2 is YYEEEE in the germline V gene. CDR3 DNA sequence: TGTGCCAGCAGCTTGGACAGGCGCTCCTATAATTCACCCCTCCACTTT. Translation: CASSLDRRSYNSPLHF.

The V gene is TRBV9, the J gene TRBJ2-1; D is possibly TRBD1 (6 bases). Germline V lookup: CDR1 SGDLS, CDR2 YYNGEE. V lost 7 bases to trimming and J lost 8 bases, with 16 bases between them. The CDR3 is made up of 13 amino acids. CDR3 region: CASRGGAVDEQFF. In nucleotides, the CDR3 is TGTGCCAGCCGAGGGGGAGCGGTCGATGAGCAGTTCTTC.